A single sample gave rise to the 5 T cell receptor beta chains below, sequenced in a study of shared clonotypes between healthy human individuals. Sequencing was performed with immunoSEQ multiplex PCR; in TCRdb, only in-frame clones are kept and a portion is missing. Counted here are over 2 million clones, approximately 95% occurring once; the ten biggest clones make up roughly 0.13%. The sequenced material came from naive CD4+ T cells sorted from blood. Subset: CD45RA+ positively selected. These receptors were obtained from a young man in good health.

This rearrangement joins TRBV18 to TRBJ2-3, with 11 bases matching TRBD2. The CDR3 sequence is 16 residues long. J gave up 5 bases and V 3 bases, and 7 bases lay outside the gene matches. The germline V gene encodes CDR1 KGHSH and CDR2 LQKENI. CDR3 protein: CASSPLLAGEIDTQYF. The CDR3 DNA sequence: TGTGCCAGCTCACCTTTACTAGCGGGAGAAATAGATACGCAGTATTTT.

The gene calls are TRBV6-1 and TRBJ2-7, with D possibly being TRBD2 (5 bases). Trimming took off 2 bases at V and 9 bases at J, with 14 bases between the two ends. The CDR3 extends over 13 amino acids. The V gene's germline CDR1 is MNHNS and CDR2 SASEGT. CDR3: CASSERVVSGQYF. The CDR3 DNA sequence: TGTGCCAGCAGTGAAAGGGTAGTCAGCGGGCAGTACTTC.

The chain employs TRBV4-1 and TRBJ2-1; D perhaps matches TRBD1 (5 bases). Trimming removed 1 base at V and 3 bases at J, with 10 bases between. The CDR3 spans 15 residues. Germline CDR1 is MGHRA and CDR2 is YSYEKL. CDR3 DNA: TGCGCCAGCAGCCAAGTCCCAGGGATCTACAATGAGCAGTTCTTC. Its translation: CASSQVPGIYNEQFF.

This chain uses TRBV5-4 with TRBJ2-5, with D unresolved. The germline V and J ends were trimmed by 1 base and 2 bases, with 6 bases remaining between them. Per germline, CDR1 SGHNT and CDR2 YYREEE (reference sequence). CDR3 length equals 13 residues. The CDR3 nucleotides read TGTGCCAGCAGCTTGTACAAACAAGAGACCCAGTACTTC. Encoded protein: CASSLYKQETQYF.

Comments on this clone: At the DNA level, this CDR3 is encoded by other sequences in the same sample as well. The CDR3 region is CASSEEGLNTEAFF. CDR3 nucleotides: TGTGCCAGCAGTGAAGAGGGGTTGAACACTGAAGCTTTCTTT. V and J are TRBV6-1 and TRBJ1-1, with D possibly being TRBD1 (5 bases). V was trimmed by 1 base and J by 0 bases, leaving 6 bases between them. The length of the CDR3 is 14 residues. Germline lookup yields CDR1 MNHNS and CDR2 SASEGT.